Below are 7 T cell receptor beta chains sequenced from a single sample in a study of blood T cell repertoires in COVID-19. TCRdb's table, derived via immunoSEQ multiplex PCR, lists solely in-frame clones and lacks some. The sample consists of some 120,000 clones, 70% to 85% of them appearing once. The specimen sequenced was peripheral blood. These receptors were obtained from a human donor with acute or convalescent COVID-19. The donor label of this sample is uncertain.

The genes are TRBV7-8 and TRBJ2-3; tentatively, D is TRBD1 (5 bases). Per the germline V gene, CDR1 is SGHVS and CDR2 is FQNEAQ. V lost 4 bases and J 8 bases, leaving 10 bases between the germline ends. This CDR3 has 12 amino acids. The CDR3 reads CASSYDSPTQYF. CDR3 DNA sequence: TGTGCCAGCAGCTACGACAGTCCTACGCAGTATTTT.

This rearrangement joins TRBV5-1 to TRBJ1-1; 7 bases agree with TRBD1. Unmatched junction bases numbered 9, after V lost 4 bases and J lost 0 bases. The CDR3 sequence is 16 residues long. The germline gives CDR1 SGHRS, CDR2 YFSETQ. CDR3 coding DNA: TGCGCCAGCAGCATGGGGGACAGCCGCATGAACACTGAAGCTTTCTTT. It codes for CASSMGDSRMNTEAFF.

Here the CDR3 DNA reads TGCGCCAGCAGCTTGCGTCTAGCGGGGGCCAATGAGCAGTTCTTC. This encodes CASSLRLAGANEQFF. The rearrangement joins TRBV5-1 to TRBJ2-1; 10 bases map to TRBD2. Trimming took 1 base from V and 6 from J; bases not matched to a gene: 4. Germline values: CDR1 SGHRS, CDR2 YFSETQ. The CDR3 runs 15 residues.

The V gene is TRBV7-2, the J gene TRBJ1-1, with D possibly being TRBD1 (5 bases). Per germline, CDR1 SGHTA and CDR2 FQGNSA. With 1 base removed from V and 1 base from J, the gap between germline ends came to 13 bases. The CDR3 runs 16 residues. CDR3 region: CASSLGGGQANTEAFF. The CDR3 DNA sequence: TGTGCCAGCAGCTTAGGGGGCGGTCAAGCGAACACTGAAGCTTTCTTT.

This sequence joins TRBV5-1 and TRBJ1-1, with 7 bases identical to TRBD1. The trim removed 5 bases at V and 6 bases at J, leaving 10 bases unmatched. The CDR3 has 14 residues. Germline assignment: CDR1 SGHRS and CDR2 YFSETQ. The CDR3 here is CASRKSGQVSEAFF. The DNA of the CDR3 is TGCGCCAGCAGAAAGTCAGGACAGGTCTCTGAAGCTTTCTTT.

The CDR3 nucleotides read TGCAGCGTTGAGATGGCTAGCCGTCGAGAGACCCAGTACTTC. Protein product: CSVEMASRRETQYF. The chain joins TRBV29-1 to TRBJ2-5, with D perhaps TRBD2 (5 bases). The ends were cut back, 3 bases at V and 4 bases at J, with 15 bases in the middle. The CDR3 runs 14 residues. Germline loops: CDR1 SQVTM, CDR2 ANQGSEA.

The gene calls are TRBV19 and TRBJ1-2; D remains ambiguous. This CDR3 has 15 amino acids. V dropped 1 base and J dropped 8 bases, with 17 bases sitting between them. Per the germline V gene, CDR1 is LNHDA and CDR2 is SQIVND (reference sequence). CDR3 amino acids: CASSIGAGQLGGYTF. CDR3 sequence (DNA): TGTGCCAGTAGTATAGGGGCAGGCCAGCTGGGCGGCTACACCTTC.